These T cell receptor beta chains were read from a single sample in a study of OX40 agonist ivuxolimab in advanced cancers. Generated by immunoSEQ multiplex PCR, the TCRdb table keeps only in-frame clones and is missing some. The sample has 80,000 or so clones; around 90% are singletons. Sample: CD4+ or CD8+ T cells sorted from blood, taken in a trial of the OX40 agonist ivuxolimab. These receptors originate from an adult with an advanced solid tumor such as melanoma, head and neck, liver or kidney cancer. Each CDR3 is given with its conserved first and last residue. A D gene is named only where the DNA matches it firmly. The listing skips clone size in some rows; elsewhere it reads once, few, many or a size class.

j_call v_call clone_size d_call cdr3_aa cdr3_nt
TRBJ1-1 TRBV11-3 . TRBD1 CASSEYRGGTEAFF TGTGCCAGCAGCGAGTACAGGGGTGGGACTGAAGCTTTCTTT
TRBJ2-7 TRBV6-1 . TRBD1 CASSEGDRLYEQYF TGTGCCAGCAGTGAAGGGGACAGGCTCTACGAGCAGTACTTC
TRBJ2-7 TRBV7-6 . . CASSFYRGGSYEQYF TGTGCCAGCAGCTTTTACAGGGGAGGCTCCTACGAGCAGTACTTC
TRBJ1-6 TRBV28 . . CASSLGVRPDNSPLHF TGTGCCAGCAGTTTAGGTGTACGACCCGATAATTCACCCCTCCACTTT
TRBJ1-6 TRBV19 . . CASSRWGNNSPLHF TGTGCCAGTAGTCGTTGGGGTAATAATTCACCCCTCCACTTT
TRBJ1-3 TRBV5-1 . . CASRSRVDGNTIYF TGCGCCAGCAGGAGTAGGGTAGATGGAAACACCATATATTTT
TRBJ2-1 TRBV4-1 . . CASSQDPGGLYNEQFF TGCGCCAGCAGCCAAGACCCCGGTGGTCTTTACAATGAGCAGTTCTTC
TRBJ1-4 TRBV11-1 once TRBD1 CASSWTGDGEKLFF TGTGCCAGCAGCTGGACAGGGGACGGTGAAAAACTGTTTTTT
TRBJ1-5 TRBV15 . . CATSNVRGYSNQPQHF TGTGCCACCAGCAACGTCAGGGGTTATAGCAATCAGCCCCAGCATTTT
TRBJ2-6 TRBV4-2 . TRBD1 CASSQDYRGSSGANVLTF TGTGCCAGCAGCCAAGACTACAGGGGGAGCTCTGGGGCCAACGTCCTGACTTTC
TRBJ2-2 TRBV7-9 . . CASSSQGGELFF TGTGCCAGCAGCTCACAGGGAGGGGAGCTGTTTTTT
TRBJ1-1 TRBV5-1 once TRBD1 CASSSRTGVNTEAFF TGCGCCAGCAGCTCCCGGACAGGAGTGAACACTGAAGCTTTCTTT
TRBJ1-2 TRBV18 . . CASSPTVGVPALHGYTF TGTGCCAGCTCACCAACTGTGGGGGTGCCCGCCCTACATGGCTACACCTTC
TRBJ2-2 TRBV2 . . CASSVGGTGELFF TGTGCCAGCAGTGTAGGGGGGACCGGGGAGCTGTTTTTT
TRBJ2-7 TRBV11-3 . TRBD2 CASSFERGGPNEGESYEQYF TGTGCCAGCAGCTTTGAGCGGGGGGGCCCGAACGAGGGGGAGTCCTACGAGCAGTACTTC
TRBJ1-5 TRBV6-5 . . CASSPGGGPGQPQHF TGTGCCAGCAGTCCCGGGGGGGGGCCGGGACAGCCCCAGCATTTT
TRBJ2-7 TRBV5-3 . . CSRSPPGFWQYF TGCTCAAGATCCCCACCAGGTTTCTGGCAGTACTTC
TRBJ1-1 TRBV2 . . CASSGQGNTEAFF TGTGCCAGCAGTGGTCAGGGGAACACTGAAGCTTTCTTT
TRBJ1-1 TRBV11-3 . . CASSLAGEAFF TGTGCCAGCAGCTTAGCAGGGGAAGCTTTCTTT
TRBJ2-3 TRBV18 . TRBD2 CASSARLAGPTDTQYF TGTGCCAGCTCAGCCAGACTAGCGGGCCCCACAGATACGCAGTATTTT
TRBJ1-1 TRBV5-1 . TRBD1 CASSSGTVGEAFF TGCGCCAGCAGCTCCGGGACAGTTGGTGAAGCTTTCTTT
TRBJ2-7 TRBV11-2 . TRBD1 CASSPIRTGAAYEQYF TGTGCCAGCAGCCCGATAAGGACAGGGGCGGCGTACGAGCAGTACTTC
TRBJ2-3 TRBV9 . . CASSPSRTDTQYF TGTGCCAGCAGCCCTTCCCGCACAGATACGCAGTATTTT
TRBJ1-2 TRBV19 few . CASSIVNEGYGYTF TGTGCCAGTAGTATAGTGAACGAAGGCTATGGCTACACCTTC
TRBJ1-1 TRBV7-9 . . CASSRGTFTEAFF TGTGCCAGCAGCCGAGGGACGTTCACTGAAGCTTTCTTT
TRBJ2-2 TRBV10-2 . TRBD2 CASKLAGGYSGELFF TGCGCCAGCAAGTTAGCGGGAGGGTATTCGGGGGAGCTGTTTTTT
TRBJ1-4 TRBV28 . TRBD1 CASSLGDREEEKLFF TGTGCCAGCAGTTTAGGGGACAGGGAAGAGGAAAAACTGTTTTTT
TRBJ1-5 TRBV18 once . CASSQGENQPQHF TGTGCCAGCTCACAGGGAGAAAATCAGCCCCAGCATTTT
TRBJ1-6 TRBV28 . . CASRYTNSPLHF TGTGCCAGCAGATACACAAATTCACCCCTCCACTTT
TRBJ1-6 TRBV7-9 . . CASSRNNSPLHF TGTGCCAGCAGCAGGAATAATTCACCCCTCCACTTT
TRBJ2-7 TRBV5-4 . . CASSFGPGNTYEQYF .
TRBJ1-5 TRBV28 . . CASSSPGNLNQPQHF TGTGCCAGCAGTTCCCCTGGGAATCTCAATCAGCCCCAGCATTTT
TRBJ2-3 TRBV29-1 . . CSVEDFSNTQYF TGCAGCGTTGAAGATTTCTCCAATACGCAGTATTTT
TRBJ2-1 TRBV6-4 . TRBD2 CASWTRGATFYNEQFF TGTGCCAGTTGGACGCGGGGGGCAACGTTCTACAATGAGCAGTTCTTC
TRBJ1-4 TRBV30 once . CAWSVDTYEKLFF TGTGCCTGGAGTGTGGACACATATGAAAAACTGTTTTTT
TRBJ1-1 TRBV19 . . CASSILAGLNTEAFF TGTGCCAGTAGTATTCTCGCAGGGCTGAACACTGAAGCTTTCTTT
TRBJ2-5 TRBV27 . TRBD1 CASSHPPRQGGYQETQYF TGTGCCAGCAGTCACCCACCCCGACAGGGCGGGTACCAAGAGACCCAGTACTTC
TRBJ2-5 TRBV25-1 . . CASSDATLQETQYF TGTGCCAGCAGTGACGCTACACTTCAAGAGACCCAGTACTTC
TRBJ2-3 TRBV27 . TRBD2 CASSQRGGLGLANTDTQYF TGTGCCAGCAGTCAACGGGGGGGGTTGGGACTAGCGAACACAGATACGCAGTATTTT
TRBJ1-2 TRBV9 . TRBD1 CASTRGEWNGYTF TGTGCCAGCACCAGGGGGGAGTGGAATGGCTACACCTTC
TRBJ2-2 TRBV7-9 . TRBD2 CASSPSGGWTGELFF TGTGCCAGCAGCCCTAGCGGGGGATGGACCGGGGAGCTGTTTTTT
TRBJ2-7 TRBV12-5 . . CASGPRAAYEQYF TGTGCTAGTGGTCCCCGGGCAGCCTACGAGCAGTACTTC
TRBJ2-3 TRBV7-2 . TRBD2 CASSSPGGLRTDTQYF TGTGCCAGCAGCTCCCCGGGGGGGCTCCGCACAGATACGCAGTATTTT
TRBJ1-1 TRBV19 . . CASTPRGRTPNTEAFF TGTGCCAGTACCCCCAGAGGAAGGACACCGAACACTGAAGCTTTCTTT
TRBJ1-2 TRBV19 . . CASSIRSGIGGYTF TGTGCCAGTAGTATAAGGTCAGGGATCGGTGGCTACACCTTC
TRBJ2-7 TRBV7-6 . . CASSSGPLDYEQYF TGTGCCAGCAGCTCGGGACCTTTAGACTACGAGCAGTACTTC
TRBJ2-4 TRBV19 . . CASSKQPKNIQYF TGTGCCAGTAGTAAACAGCCTAAAAACATTCAGTACTTC
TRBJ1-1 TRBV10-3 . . CAYSLGGTEAFF TGTGCGTATTCGCTCGGGGGAACTGAAGCTTTCTTT
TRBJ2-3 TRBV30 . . CAWNRGGDTQYF TGTGCCTGGAATAGAGGGGGGGATACGCAGTATTTT
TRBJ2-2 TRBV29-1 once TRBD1 CSAGTQGAAGELFF TGCAGCGCCGGGACCCAGGGGGCAGCGGGGGAGCTGTTTTTT
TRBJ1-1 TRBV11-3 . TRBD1 CASSYGQAPNTEAFF TGTGCCAGCAGCTACGGACAGGCCCCGAACACTGAAGCTTTCTTT
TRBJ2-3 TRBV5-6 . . CASSPGSTDTQYF TGTGCCAGCAGCCCAGGGAGCACAGATACGCAGTATTTT
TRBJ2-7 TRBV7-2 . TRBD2 CASSLNREGEQYF TGTGCCAGCAGCTTAAATCGGGAGGGGGAGCAGTACTTC
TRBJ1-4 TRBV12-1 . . CASSFLDSFNEKLFF TGTGCCAGCAGCTTCCTGGACAGCTTTAATGAAAAACTGTTTTTT